These 5 T cell receptor beta chains originate from one sample sequenced in a study of T cell repertoires in cytomegalovirus infection. TCRdb fed the reads into MiXCR, producing one record per CDR3 protein. The table lists hundreds of thousands of distinct CDR3 sequences, about a third of them singletons. Material: PBMCs. These receptors were obtained from a human donor in good health (CMV status not recorded). Some clones in this sample may be carry-over from other donors' samples.

About this clonotype itself: This may be a read error: a much more frequent sequence differs by one nucleotide. The chain recombines TRBV7-8 with TRBJ2-7; 8 bases fit TRBD1. The CDR3 consists of 15 residues. In germline, CDR1 is SGHVS, CDR2 FQNEAQ. The CDR3 protein is CVSSPTRTGTYEQYF. The CDR3 DNA follows: TGTGTCAGCAGCCCTACAAGGACAGGGACCTACGAGCAGTACTTC.

V gene TRBV7-8 combines with J gene TRBJ2-1; 12 positions match TRBD2. CDR3 length: 20 amino acids. Germline CDR1 and CDR2: SGHVS and FQNEAQ. The V and J ends lost 0 bases and 0 bases, in that order; junction bases with no gene match: 9. Written as DNA, the CDR3 is TGTGCCAGCAGCTTAGCCCCAAATACTAGCGGGGGGCCCTCCTACAATGAGCAGTTCTTC. Its translation: CASSLAPNTSGGPSYNEQFF. The whole variable domain, remainder taken from reference TRBV7-8 and TRBJ2-1, is GAGVSQSPRYKVAKRGQDVALRCDPISGHVSLFWYQQALGQGPEFLTYFQNEAQLDKSGLPSDRFFAERPEGSVSTLKIQRTQQEDSAVYLCASSLAPNTSGGPSYNEQFFGPGTRLTVL.

Worth noting for this clonotype: Since no conserved phenylalanine or tryptophan closes the CDR3, a read error is the likely cause. J is TRBJ2-2 and V is TRBV6-6; TRBD2 matches 8 bases. The CDR3 is made up of 17 amino acids. Germline V gene sequence: CDR1 MNHNY, CDR2 SVGAGI (reference sequence). Here the CDR3 reads CANSYPRAGANTGELFC. CDR3 nucleotide sequence: TGTGCCAACAGTTACCCTAGAGCGGGGGCGAACACCGGGGAGCTGTTTTGT.

This clonotype appeared many times. This chain links TRBV7-2 with TRBJ2-3, with TRBD2 as a possible D gene (6 bases). The germline V gene encodes CDR1 SGHTA and CDR2 FQGNSA. V gave up 5 bases and J gave up 2 bases, with 17 bases separating them. There are 16 residues in the CDR3. The CDR3 loop is CASSLTSRRITDTQYF. CDR3 DNA: TGTGCCAGCAGCCTAACTAGCCGCAGGATCACAGATACGCAGTATTTT.

In its sample, this clonotype was seen a few times. This rearrangement joins TRBV7-9 to TRBJ2-5; D could derive from TRBD1 or TRBD2 (6 bases each). V dropped 6 bases and J dropped 5 bases, with 16 bases sitting between them. CDR3 length: 14 residues. CDR1 is SEHNR and CDR2 is FQNEAQ in the germline V gene (reference sequence). DNA for the CDR3: TGTGCCAGCAGACCGGGACACGGAGGGGAGACCCAGTACTTC. Protein product: CASRPGHGGETQYF.